A single sample is the source of the 11 T cell receptor beta chains below, sequenced in a study of regulatory T cells in long-lasting Graves disease. Sequencing libraries for TCR beta were prepared with iRepertoire HTBI primers and Arm-PCR of CDR3 regions. TCRdb reprocessed the multiplex PCR reads via MiXCR and lists one record per CDR3 protein. The table includes fewer than 650,000 distinct CDR3 sequences, approximately 15% detected once. Specified time point: newly diagnosed GD, antithyroid drugs for less than 3 months. The TCR library was prepared using RNA isolated from PBMCs. This sample was also put to use in a study of T cells in Graves' hyperthyroidism and ophthalmopathy.

Sequences were derived from peripheral blood mononuclear cells (PBMCs), sampled at new diagnosis, from a patient treated with antithyroid drugs. All receptors come from a woman in her 30s with Graves disease.

This clonotype appeared many times. The chain uses TRBV7-9 and TRBJ1-1, with D hard to call. CDR1 and CDR2 (germline): SEHNR, FQNEAQ (reference sequence). The CDR3 sequence is 14 residues long. The V and J ends lost 5 bases and 2 bases respectively, with 12 bases between them. The CDR3 bases are TGTGCCAGCAGCGATCGACGAGGTAACACTGAAGCTTTCTTT. Protein: CASSDRRGNTEAFF. The complete variable domain, with remaining parts taken from reference TRBV7-9 and TRBJ1-1, reads DTGVSQNPRHKITKRGQNVTFRCDPISEHNRLYWYRQTLGQGPEFLTYFQNEAQLEKSRLLSDRFSAERPKGSFSTLEIQRTEQGDSAMYLCASSDRRGNTEAFFGQGTRLTVV.

V usage is TRBV11-1 and J usage is TRBJ2-5, with TRBD1 identical over 8 bases. The CDR3 has 17 amino acids. Per the germline V gene, CDR1 is SGHAT and CDR2 is FQDESV (reference sequence). The V gene end was trimmed by 4 bases and the J gene end by 7 bases; junction bases not matched to a gene: 17. For the CDR3, the DNA is TGTGCCAGCAGCTCCGAATCGACAGGGGCCGCCTCGTCGACCCAGTACTTC. This translates into CASSSESTGAASSTQYF.

V and J are TRBV5-6 and TRBJ1-5, with a weak D call TRBD1 (6 bases). Between the trimmed V and J ends, which lost 4 bases and 4 bases, there was a span of 15 bases. This CDR3 is built from 15 residues. Germline loops: CDR1 SGHDT, CDR2 YYEEEE. The CDR3 is CASSVRGGPNQPQHF. CDR3 nucleotide sequence: TGTGCCAGCAGCGTACGGGGGGGGCCAAATCAGCCCCAGCATTTT.

This clonotype was seen only once. The V gene is TRBV5-8, the J gene TRBJ1-6; D might be TRBD1 (5 bases). The V and J ends lost 4 bases and 10 bases respectively, with 21 bases between them. The germline V gene encodes CDR1 SGHTS and CDR2 YDEGEE. CDR3 length: 16 residues. CDR3 in amino acids: CASSPESGVRRSPLHF. The DNA of the CDR3 is TGTGCCAGCAGCCCGGAATCGGGGGTCCGGCGGTCACCCCTCCACTTT.

This clonotype was observed at least ten times. The rearrangement uses TRBV12-3 or TRBV12-4 and TRBJ2-7; either TRBD1 or TRBD2 may fit D (5 bases each). The CDR3 runs to 14 residues. Trimming shortened V by 5 bases and J by 0 bases, and 11 bases separated the two germline ends. The CDR3 spells CASSMAGGSYEQYF. The CDR3 DNA sequence: TGTGCCAGCAGTATGGCTGGGGGCTCCTACGAGCAGTACTTC.

This clonotype was picked up a small number of times. This sequence joins TRBV5-1 and TRBJ1-4, with 7 bases aligning to TRBD1. After removal of 2 bases from V and 1 base from J, the junction contained 2 bases not matched to a gene. The CDR3 covers 15 residues. Germline V CDR1 and CDR2: SGHRS, YFSETQ. CDR3 sequence: CASSFAGGTNEKLFF. DNA for the CDR3: TGCGCCAGCAGCTTCGCAGGGGGAACTAATGAAAAACTGTTTTTT. The full variable domain, rest sourced from reference TRBV5-1 and TRBJ1-4, is KAGVTQTPRYLIKTRGQQVTLSCSPISGHRSVSWYQQTPGQGLQFLFEYFSETQRNKGNFPGRFSGRQFSNSRSEMNVSTLELGDSALYLCASSFAGGTNEKLFFGSGTQLSVL.

Points on this clonotype: This may be a read error: a much more frequent sequence differs by one nucleotide. This rearrangement joins TRBV7-9 to TRBJ1-1; D gene unclear. Looked up from germline, CDR1 is SEHNR and CDR2 is FQNEAQ (reference sequence). V lost 5 bases to trimming and J lost 3 bases, with 7 bases between them. This CDR3 is 12 amino acids long. CDR3 sequence (DNA): TGTGCCAGCAGCAGCTATGACACTGAAGCTTTCTTT. Its translation: CASSSYDTEAFF.

The chain carries TRBV19 and TRBJ2-1; D remains ambiguous. The V and J ends lost 7 bases and 10 bases respectively, with 11 bases between them. CDR3 length: 11 residues. Germline assignment: CDR1 LNHDA and CDR2 SQIVND (reference sequence). For the CDR3, the DNA is TGTGCCAGTACCAGTTGGGGAGAGCAGTTCTTC. It encodes CASTSWGEQFF.

The count of this clonotype is one. The chain is built from TRBV18 and TRBJ2-2, with TRBD1 identical over 7 bases. This CDR3 has 16 residues. CDR1 KGHSH and CDR2 LQKENI come from the germline V gene. J lost 6 bases, V lost 6 bases, and 13 bases had no gene match. DNA for the CDR3: TGTGCCAGCTCGCAACAACGACAGGGTCTAGCCGGGGAGCTGTTTTTT. This gives the protein CASSQQRQGLAGELFF.

This clonotype was recorded many times. CDR3 amino acids: CASTSLGEQFF. The CDR3 nucleotides read TGTGCCAGTACGAGCCTGGGTGAGCAGTTCTTC. The chain combines TRBV7-9 with TRBJ2-1; no clear D. The CDR3 spans 11 residues. Trimming stripped 9 bases from V and 9 bases from J, with 12 bases between. Germline values: CDR1 SEHNR, CDR2 FQNEAQ (reference sequence).

This clonotype was counted a few times. This sequence joins TRBV24-1 and TRBJ1-5; D may be TRBD1 (6 bases). Trimming removed 7 bases at V and 5 bases at J, with 17 bases between. The CDR3 consists of 15 residues. CDR1 KGHDR and CDR2 SFDVKD come from the germline V gene. The CDR3 sequence is CATSLSGAVDQPQHF. The CDR3 DNA follows: TGTGCCACCAGCTTGTCAGGGGCAGTCGATCAGCCCCAGCATTTT.